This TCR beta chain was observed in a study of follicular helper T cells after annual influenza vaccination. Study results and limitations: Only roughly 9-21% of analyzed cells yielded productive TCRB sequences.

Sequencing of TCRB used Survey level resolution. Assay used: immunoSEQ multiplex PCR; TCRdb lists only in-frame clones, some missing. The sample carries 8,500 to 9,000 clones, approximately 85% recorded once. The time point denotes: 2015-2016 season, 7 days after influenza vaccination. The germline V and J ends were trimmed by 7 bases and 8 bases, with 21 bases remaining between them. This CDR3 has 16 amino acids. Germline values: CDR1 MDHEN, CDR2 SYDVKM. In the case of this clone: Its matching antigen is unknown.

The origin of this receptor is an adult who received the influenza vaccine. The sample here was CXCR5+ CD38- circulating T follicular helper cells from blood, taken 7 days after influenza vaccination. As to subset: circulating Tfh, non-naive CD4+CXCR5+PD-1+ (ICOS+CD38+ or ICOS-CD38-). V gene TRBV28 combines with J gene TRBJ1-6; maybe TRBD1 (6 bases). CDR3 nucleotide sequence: TGTGCCAGCAATAATACATCGTACAGGGCTTATTCACCCCTCCACTTT. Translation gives CASNNTSYRAYSPLHF.